This is a list of T cell receptor beta chains from one sample in a study of response to subunit inactivated influenza vaccine. Using its own MiXCR run on the RT-PCR reads, TCRdb lists one record per CDR3 protein. Of a few hundred thousand distinct CDR3 sequences listed, around 15% were seen once; the top ten hold 8.5% to 14%. Sample: PBMCs from blood, taken 11 to 12 days after vaccination. These receptors were taken from a man aged 50 to 60 who received an inactivated influenza vaccine. CDR3s include the opening cysteine and the closing phenylalanine or tryptophan. The order of the fields is V gene, CDR3 protein.

V gene: TRBV20-1; CDR3 protein: CSAGVSLDTEAFF
V gene: TRBV6-2/TRBV6-3; CDR3 protein: CASSYLSLASGPYEQYF
V gene: TRBV20-1; CDR3 protein: CSAREGAGNTEAFF
V gene: TRBV28; CDR3 protein: CASSLRPRGSGNTIYF
V gene: TRBV27; CDR3 protein: CASASGSSYNEQFF
V gene: TRBV12-3/TRBV12-4; CDR3 protein: CASSPLDRTGANVLTF
V gene: TRBV6-5; CDR3 protein: CASSYWTTYNEQFF
V gene: TRBV7-9; CDR3 protein: CASSLDYRGSEQFF
V gene: TRBV5-1; CDR3 protein: CASSLEGRTGANVLTF
V gene: TRBV12-3/TRBV12-4; CDR3 protein: CASSLTGDQETQYF
V gene: TRBV7-8; CDR3 protein: CASARDREFNIQYF
V gene: TRBV25-1; CDR3 protein: CASSELGGSRTEAFF
V gene: TRBV10-3; CDR3 protein: CAISESGGTASYEQYF
V gene: TRBV12-3/TRBV12-4; CDR3 protein: CASSFSTQGNTEAFF
V gene: TRBV6-1; CDR3 protein: CASRTSPSSYEQYF
V gene: TRBV6-2/TRBV6-3; CDR3 protein: CASRPRGLSYNEQFF
V gene: TRBV12-3/TRBV12-4; CDR3 protein: CASSADLGGYTF
V gene: TRBV6-1; CDR3 protein: CASNQGGGNQPQHF
V gene: TRBV5-1; CDR3 protein: CASSLGEMRYEQYF
V gene: TRBV6-4; CDR3 protein: CASHRGPHEQYF
V gene: TRBV3-1; CDR3 protein: CASSHAGANTDTQYF
V gene: TRBV20-1; CDR3 protein: CSARVYTGELFF
V gene: TRBV2; CDR3 protein: CASEIQETQYF
V gene: TRBV20-1; CDR3 protein: CSDPDQETQYF
V gene: TRBV29-1; CDR3 protein: CSVTGDNQPQHF
V gene: TRBV7-2; CDR3 protein: CASSQGGRDAFF
V gene: TRBV12-3/TRBV12-4; CDR3 protein: CASQFGANTGELFF
V gene: TRBV2; CDR3 protein: CAICLVLVWSGPNTGELFF
V gene: TRBV20-1; CDR3 protein: CSARDPRTGEQYF
V gene: TRBV20-1; CDR3 protein: CSASAPTYEQYF
V gene: TRBV19; CDR3 protein: CASSFGTQSSYEQYF
V gene: TRBV29-1; CDR3 protein: CSDRDPGLADTQYF
V gene: TRBV4-3; CDR3 protein: CASSQATGVGTGELFF
V gene: TRBV9; CDR3 protein: CASSTSQGTTQYF
V gene: TRBV27; CDR3 protein: CASRMRSQGPEKLFF
V gene: TRBV11-2; CDR3 protein: CASSRHGGLETQYF
V gene: TRBV7-2; CDR3 protein: CASNRWNSYEQYF
V gene: TRBV11-2; CDR3 protein: CASSLGQGRDEQFF
V gene: TRBV6-2/TRBV6-3; CDR3 protein: CASSYRQGMANF
V gene: TRBV12-3/TRBV12-4; CDR3 protein: CASRKGLQSTDTQYF
V gene: TRBV6-2/TRBV6-3; CDR3 protein: CASSYSAGASYNEQFF
V gene: TRBV10-3; CDR3 protein: CASKDTSYEQYF
V gene: TRBV7-8; CDR3 protein: CASSLRSYGHNEQFF